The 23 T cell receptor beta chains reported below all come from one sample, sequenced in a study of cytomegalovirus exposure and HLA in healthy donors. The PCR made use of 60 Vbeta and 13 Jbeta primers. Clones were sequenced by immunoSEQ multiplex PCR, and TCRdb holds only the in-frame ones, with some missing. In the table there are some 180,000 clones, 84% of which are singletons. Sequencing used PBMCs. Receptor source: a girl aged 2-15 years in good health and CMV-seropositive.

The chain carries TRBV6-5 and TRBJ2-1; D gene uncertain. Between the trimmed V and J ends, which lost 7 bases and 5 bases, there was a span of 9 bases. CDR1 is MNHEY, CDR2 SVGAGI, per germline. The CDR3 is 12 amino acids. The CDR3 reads CASTGSHNEQFF. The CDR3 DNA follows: TGTGCCAGCACCGGGTCACACAATGAGCAGTTCTTC.

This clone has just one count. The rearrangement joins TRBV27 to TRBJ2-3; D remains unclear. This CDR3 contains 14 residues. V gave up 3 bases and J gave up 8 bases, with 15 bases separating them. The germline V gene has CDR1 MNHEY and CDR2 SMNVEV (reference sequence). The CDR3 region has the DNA TGTGCCAGCAGTTTGGGTAGTACTGCAGGTACGCAGTATTTT. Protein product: CASSLGSTAGTQYF.

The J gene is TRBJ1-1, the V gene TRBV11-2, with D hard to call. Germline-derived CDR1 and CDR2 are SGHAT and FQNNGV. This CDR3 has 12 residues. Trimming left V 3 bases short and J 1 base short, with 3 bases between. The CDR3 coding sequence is TGTGCCAGCAGCTTCGGGAACACTGAAGCTTTCTTT. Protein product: CASSFGNTEAFF.

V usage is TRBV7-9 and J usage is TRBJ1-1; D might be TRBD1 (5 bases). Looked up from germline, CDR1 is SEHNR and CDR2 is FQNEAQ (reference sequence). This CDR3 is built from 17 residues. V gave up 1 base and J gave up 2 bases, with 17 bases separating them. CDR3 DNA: TGTGCCAGCAGCTTAGAAATGAATTGGGGGGATAACACTGAAGCTTTCTTT. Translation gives CASSLEMNWGDNTEAFF.

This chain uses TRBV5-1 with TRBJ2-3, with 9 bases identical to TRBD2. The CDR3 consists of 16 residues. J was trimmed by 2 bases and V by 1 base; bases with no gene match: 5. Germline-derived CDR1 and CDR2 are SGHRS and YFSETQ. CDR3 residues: CASSLPSGDPTDTQYF. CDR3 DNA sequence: TGCGCCAGCAGCTTGCCTAGCGGGGACCCCACAGATACGCAGTATTTT.

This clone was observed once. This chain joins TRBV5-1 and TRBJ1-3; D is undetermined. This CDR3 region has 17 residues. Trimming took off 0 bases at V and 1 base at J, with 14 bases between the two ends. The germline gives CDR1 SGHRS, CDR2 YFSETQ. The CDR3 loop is CASSLEGRPGSGNTIYF. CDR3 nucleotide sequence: TGCGCCAGCAGCTTGGAAGGTCGGCCAGGTTCTGGAAACACCATATATTTT.

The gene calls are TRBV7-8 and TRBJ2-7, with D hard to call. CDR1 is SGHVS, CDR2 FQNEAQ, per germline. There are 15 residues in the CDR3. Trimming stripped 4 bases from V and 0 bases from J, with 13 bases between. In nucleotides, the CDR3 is TGTGCCAGCAGCTCCGACGGAAGGAGCTCCTACGAGCAGTACTTC. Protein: CASSSDGRSSYEQYF.

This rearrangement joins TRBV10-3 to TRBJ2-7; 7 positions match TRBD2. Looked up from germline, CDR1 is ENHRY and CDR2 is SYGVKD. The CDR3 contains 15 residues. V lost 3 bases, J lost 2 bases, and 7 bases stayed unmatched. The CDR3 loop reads CAISDVGEGTYEQYF. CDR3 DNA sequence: TGTGCCATCAGTGATGTAGGGGAGGGGACCTACGAGCAGTACTTC.

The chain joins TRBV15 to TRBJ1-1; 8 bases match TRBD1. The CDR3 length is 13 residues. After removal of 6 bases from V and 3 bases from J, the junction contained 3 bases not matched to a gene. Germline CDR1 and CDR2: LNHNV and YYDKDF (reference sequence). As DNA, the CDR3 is TGTGCCACCAGGGACAGGGAATACACTGAAGCTTTCTTT. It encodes CATRDREYTEAFF.

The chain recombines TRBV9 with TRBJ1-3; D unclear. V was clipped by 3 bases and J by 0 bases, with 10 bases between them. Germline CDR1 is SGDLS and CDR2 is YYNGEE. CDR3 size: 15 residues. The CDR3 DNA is TGTGCCAGCAGCGCCGGTTCTTTCTCTGGAAACACCATATATTTT. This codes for CASSAGSFSGNTIYF. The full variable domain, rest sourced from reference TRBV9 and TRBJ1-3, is DSGVTQTPKHLITATGQRVTLRCSPRSGDLSVYWYQQSLDQGLQFLIQYYNGEERAKGNILERFSAQQFPDLHSELNLSSLELGDSALYFCASSAGSFSGNTIYFGEGSWLTVV.

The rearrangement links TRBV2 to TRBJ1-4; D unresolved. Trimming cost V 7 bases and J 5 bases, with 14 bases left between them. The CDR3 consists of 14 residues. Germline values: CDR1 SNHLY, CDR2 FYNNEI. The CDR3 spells CASIPERSNEKLFF. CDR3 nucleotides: TGTGCCAGCATCCCAGAGCGTTCGAATGAAAAACTGTTTTTT.

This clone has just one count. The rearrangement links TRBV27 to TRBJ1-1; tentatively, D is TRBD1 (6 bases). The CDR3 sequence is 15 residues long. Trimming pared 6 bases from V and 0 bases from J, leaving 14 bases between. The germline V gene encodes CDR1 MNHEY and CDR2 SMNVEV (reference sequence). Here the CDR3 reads CASRWGEGVNTEAFF. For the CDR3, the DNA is TGTGCCAGCAGGTGGGGCGAGGGGGTGAACACTGAAGCTTTCTTT.

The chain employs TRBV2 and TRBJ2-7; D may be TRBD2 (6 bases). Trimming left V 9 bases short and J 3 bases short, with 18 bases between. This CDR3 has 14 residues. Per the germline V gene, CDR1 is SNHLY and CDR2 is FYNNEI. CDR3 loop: CASLFGRDNYEQYF. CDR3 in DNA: TGTGCCAGTCTCTTCGGGCGGGATAACTACGAGCAGTACTTC.

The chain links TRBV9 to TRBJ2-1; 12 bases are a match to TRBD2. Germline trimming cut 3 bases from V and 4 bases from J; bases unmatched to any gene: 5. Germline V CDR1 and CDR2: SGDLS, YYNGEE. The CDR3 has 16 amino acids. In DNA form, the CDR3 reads TGTGCCAGCAGCGACCTAGCGGGGGGGCCGTACAATGAGCAGTTCTTC. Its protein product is CASSDLAGGPYNEQFF.

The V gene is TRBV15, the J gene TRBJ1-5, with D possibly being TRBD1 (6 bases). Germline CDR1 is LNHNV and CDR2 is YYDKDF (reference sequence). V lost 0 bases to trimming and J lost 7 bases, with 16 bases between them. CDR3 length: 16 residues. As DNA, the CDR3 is TGTGCCACCAGCAGAGATGGGTCGGGGGGCGGACAGCCCCAGCATTTT. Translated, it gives CATSRDGSGGGQPQHF.

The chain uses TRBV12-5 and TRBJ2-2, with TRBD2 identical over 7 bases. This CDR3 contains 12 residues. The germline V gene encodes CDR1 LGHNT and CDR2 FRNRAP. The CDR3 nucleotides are TGTGCCGGGGGGAGTGACACCGGGGAGCTGTTTTTT. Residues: CAGGSDTGELFF.

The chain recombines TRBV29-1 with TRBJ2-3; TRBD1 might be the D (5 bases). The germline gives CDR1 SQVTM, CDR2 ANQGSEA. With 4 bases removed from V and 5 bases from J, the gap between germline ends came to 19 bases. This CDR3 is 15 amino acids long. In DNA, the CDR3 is TGCAGCGTTGGCCGACAGCTTGTTTTCGGAGATACGCAGTATTTT. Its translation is CSVGRQLVFGDTQYF.

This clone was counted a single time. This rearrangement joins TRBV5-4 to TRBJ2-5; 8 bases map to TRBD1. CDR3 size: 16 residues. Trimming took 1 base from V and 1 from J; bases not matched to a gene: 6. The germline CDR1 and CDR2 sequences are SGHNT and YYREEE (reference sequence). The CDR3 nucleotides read TGTGCCAGCAGCTTGCCCGCGGACAGGGCCCAAGAGACCCAGTACTTC. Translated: CASSLPADRAQETQYF.

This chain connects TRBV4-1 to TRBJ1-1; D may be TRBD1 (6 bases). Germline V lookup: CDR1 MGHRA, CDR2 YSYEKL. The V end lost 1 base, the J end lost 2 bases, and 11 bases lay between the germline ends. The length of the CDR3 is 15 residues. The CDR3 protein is CASSQGGRGNTEAFF. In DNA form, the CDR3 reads TGCGCCAGCAGCCAAGGGGGGCGCGGAAACACTGAAGCTTTCTTT.

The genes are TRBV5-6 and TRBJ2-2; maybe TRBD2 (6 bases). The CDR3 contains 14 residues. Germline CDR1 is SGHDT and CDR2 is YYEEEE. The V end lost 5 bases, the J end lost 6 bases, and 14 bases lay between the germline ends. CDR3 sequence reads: CASRLASLAGELFF. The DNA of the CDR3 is TGTGCCAGCAGACTAGCCTCTTTGGCCGGGGAGCTGTTTTTT.

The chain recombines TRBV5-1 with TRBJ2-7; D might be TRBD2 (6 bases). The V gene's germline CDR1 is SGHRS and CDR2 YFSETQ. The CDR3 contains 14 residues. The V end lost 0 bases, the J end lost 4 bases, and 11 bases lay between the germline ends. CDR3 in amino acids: CASSLDRRGYEQYF. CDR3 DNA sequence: TGCGCCAGCAGCTTGGACAGGAGGGGTTACGAGCAGTACTTC. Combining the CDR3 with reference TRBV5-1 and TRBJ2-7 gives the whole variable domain KAGVTQTPRYLIKTRGQQVTLSCSPISGHRSVSWYQQTPGQGLQFLFEYFSETQRNKGNFPGRFSGRQFSNSRSEMNVSTLELGDSALYLCASSLDRRGYEQYFGPGTRLTVT.

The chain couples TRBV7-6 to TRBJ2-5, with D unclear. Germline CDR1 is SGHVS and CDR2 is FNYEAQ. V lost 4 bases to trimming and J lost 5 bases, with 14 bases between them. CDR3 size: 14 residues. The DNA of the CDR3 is TGTGCCAGCAGCTCACGTGATCGTCGGGAGACCCAGTACTTC. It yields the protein CASSSRDRRETQYF.

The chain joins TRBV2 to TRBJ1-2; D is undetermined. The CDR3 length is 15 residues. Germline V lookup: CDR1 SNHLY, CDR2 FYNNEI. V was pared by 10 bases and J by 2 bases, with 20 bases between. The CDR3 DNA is TGTGCCATCACTGTGGAGGGCGGGCCCAACTATGGCTACACCTTC. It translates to CAITVEGGPNYGYTF.